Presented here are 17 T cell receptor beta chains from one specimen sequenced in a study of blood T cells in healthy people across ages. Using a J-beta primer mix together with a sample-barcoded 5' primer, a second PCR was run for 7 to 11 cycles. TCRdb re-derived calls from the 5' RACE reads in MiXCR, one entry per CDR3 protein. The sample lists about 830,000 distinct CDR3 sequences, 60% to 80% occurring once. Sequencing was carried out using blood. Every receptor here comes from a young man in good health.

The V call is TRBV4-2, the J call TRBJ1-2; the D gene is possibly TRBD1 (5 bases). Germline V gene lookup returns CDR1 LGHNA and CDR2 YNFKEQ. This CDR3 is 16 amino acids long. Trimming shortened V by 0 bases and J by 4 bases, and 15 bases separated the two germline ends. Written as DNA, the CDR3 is TGTGCCAGCAGCCAAGATCCCTTAGGAGGGGCCTATGGCTACACCTTC. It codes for CASSQDPLGGAYGYTF.

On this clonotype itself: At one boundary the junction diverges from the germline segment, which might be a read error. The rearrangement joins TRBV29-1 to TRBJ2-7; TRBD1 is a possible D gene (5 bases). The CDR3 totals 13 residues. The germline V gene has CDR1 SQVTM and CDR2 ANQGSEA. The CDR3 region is CSVVRGYSYGQYF. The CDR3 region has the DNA TGCAGCGTAGTAAGGGGTTACTCCTACGGGCAGTACTTC.

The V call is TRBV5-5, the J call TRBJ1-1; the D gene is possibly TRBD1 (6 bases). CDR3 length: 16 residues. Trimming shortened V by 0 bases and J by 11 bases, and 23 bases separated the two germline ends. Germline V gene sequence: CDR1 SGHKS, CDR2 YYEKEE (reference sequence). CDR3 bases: TGTGCCAGCAGCTTGGAGTCTCTGGGGCAGGGGTCGGTCGCTTTCTTT. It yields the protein CASSLESLGQGSVAFF.

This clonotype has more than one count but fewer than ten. As DNA, the CDR3 is TGTGCCAGCAGCCCCCGGGACGATAGGGTTGACATTCAGTACTTC. Its protein is CASSPRDDRVDIQYF. The gene calls are TRBV11-1 and TRBJ2-4; D tentatively reads TRBD1 or TRBD2 (5 bases each). The length of the CDR3 is 15 residues. Germline-derived CDR1 and CDR2 are SGHAT and FQDESV (reference sequence). Trimming stripped 5 bases from V and 8 bases from J, with 19 bases between.

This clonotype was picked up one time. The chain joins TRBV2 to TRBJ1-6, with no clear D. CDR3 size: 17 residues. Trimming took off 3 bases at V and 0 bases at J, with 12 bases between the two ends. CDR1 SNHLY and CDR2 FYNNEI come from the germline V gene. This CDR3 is CASSDSGNGSYNSPLHF. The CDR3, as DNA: TGTGCCAGCAGTGATTCGGGAAACGGCTCCTATAATTCACCCCTCCACTTT.

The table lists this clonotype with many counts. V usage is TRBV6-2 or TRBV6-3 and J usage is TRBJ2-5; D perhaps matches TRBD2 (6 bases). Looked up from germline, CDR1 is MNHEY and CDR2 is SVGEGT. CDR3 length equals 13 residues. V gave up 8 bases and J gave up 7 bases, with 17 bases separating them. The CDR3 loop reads CASGRWLEGTQYF. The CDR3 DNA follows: TGTGCCAGCGGGAGGTGGCTAGAAGGGACCCAGTACTTC.

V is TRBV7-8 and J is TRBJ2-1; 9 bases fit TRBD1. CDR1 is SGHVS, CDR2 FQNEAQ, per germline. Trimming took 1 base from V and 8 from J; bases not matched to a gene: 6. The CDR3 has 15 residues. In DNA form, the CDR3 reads TGTGCCAGCAGCTTAGATTGGGACAGGGCCTATGAGCAGTTCTTC. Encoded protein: CASSLDWDRAYEQFF.

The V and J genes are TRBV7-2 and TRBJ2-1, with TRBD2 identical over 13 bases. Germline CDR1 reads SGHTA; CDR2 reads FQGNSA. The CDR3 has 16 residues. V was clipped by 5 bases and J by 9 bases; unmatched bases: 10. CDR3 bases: TGTGCCAGCAGCAAAGGGACTAGCGGGGTCCGAGGTGAGCAGTTCTTC. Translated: CASSKGTSGVRGEQFF.

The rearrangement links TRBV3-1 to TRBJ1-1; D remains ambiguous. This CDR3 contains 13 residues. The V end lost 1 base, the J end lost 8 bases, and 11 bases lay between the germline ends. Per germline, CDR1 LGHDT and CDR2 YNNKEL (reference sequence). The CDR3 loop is CASSQVVGSEAFF. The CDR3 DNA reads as TGTGCCAGCAGCCAAGTTGTGGGATCCGAAGCTTTCTTT.

The CDR3 DNA is TGCAGTGCTAGAGAAGGCGGGGGCTACAATGAGCAGTTCTTC. This codes for CSAREGGGYNEQFF. This sequence joins TRBV20-1 and TRBJ2-1; the match to TRBD2 covers 7 bases. The length of the CDR3 is 14 residues. V lost 0 bases and J lost 3; bases outside the gene matches: 2. The germline CDR1 and CDR2 sequences are DFQATT and SNEGSKA (reference sequence).

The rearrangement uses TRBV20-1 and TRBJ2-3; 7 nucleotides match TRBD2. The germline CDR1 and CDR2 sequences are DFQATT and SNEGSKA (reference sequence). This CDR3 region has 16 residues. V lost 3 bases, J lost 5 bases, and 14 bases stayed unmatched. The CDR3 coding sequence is TGCAGTGCTAGTCCGGGACTAATAGGCGTGGGAGATACGCAGTATTTT. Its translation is CSASPGLIGVGDTQYF.

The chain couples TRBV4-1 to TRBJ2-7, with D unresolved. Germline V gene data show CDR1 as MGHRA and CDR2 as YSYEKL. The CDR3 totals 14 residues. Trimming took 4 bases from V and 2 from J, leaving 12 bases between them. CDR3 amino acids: CASSPYDGPYEQYF. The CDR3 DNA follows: TGCGCCAGCAGCCCCTATGACGGCCCCTACGAGCAGTACTTC.

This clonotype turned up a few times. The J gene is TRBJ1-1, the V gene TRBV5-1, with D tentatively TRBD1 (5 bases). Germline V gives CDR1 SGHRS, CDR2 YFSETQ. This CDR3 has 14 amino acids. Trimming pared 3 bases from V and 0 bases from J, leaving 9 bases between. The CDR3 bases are TGCGCCAGCAGCTCAAACAGGATGAACACTGAAGCTTTCTTT. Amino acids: CASSSNRMNTEAFF.

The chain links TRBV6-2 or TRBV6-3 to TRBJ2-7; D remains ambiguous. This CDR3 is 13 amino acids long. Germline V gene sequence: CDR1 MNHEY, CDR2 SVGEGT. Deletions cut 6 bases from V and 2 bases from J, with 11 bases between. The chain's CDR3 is CASRDRGAYEQYF. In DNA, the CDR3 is TGTGCCAGCAGGGACCGCGGAGCCTACGAGCAGTACTTC.

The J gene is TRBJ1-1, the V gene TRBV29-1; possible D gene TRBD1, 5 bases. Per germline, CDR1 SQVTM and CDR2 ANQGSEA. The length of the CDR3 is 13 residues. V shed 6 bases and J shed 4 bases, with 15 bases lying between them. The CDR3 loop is CSVLRTGTTEAFF. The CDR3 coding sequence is TGCAGCGTCCTCCGAACAGGTACCACTGAAGCTTTCTTT.

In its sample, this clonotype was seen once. Here the CDR3 DNA reads TGTGCCAGCAACAACAGGGGTGGCAATGAGCAGTACTTC. It yields the protein CASNNRGGNEQYF. This sequence joins TRBV6-4 and TRBJ2-5; 7 positions match TRBD1. From germline, CDR1 is MRHNA and CDR2 SNTAGT. CDR3 length equals 13 residues. The J segment lost 11 bases and the V segment lost 7 bases, leaving 13 bases of the junction unmatched.

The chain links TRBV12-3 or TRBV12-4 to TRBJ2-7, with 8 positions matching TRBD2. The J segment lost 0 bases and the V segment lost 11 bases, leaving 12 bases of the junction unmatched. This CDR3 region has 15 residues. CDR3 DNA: TGTGCCCCTCCGGGGGGGGAATCCAGCTCCTACGAGCAGTACTTC. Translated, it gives CAPPGGESSSYEQYF.